The rows below give T cell receptor beta chains drawn from one sample of a study of OX40 agonist ivuxolimab in advanced cancers. The table came from immunoSEQ multiplex PCR; TCRdb's copy has only in-frame clones and leaves some out. The sample includes 50,000 to 60,000 clones, about 90% seen only once; the top ten take roughly 5%. Sequenced here: CD4+ or CD8+ T cells sorted from blood, sampled in a trial of the OX40 agonist ivuxolimab. These receptors originate from an adult with an advanced solid tumor such as melanoma, head and neck, liver or kidney cancer. The conserved cysteine and the conserved F or W are not part of the CDR3 here. The order of the fields is CDR3 protein, V gene, D gene, J gene. The D gene is left open where the match is weak.

ASFPGLYIQNEQF	TRBV18	TRBD2	TRBJ2-1
ASSRTEGEQF	TRBV7-9	-	TRBJ2-1
ASSPGQGTGELF	TRBV5-4	TRBD1	TRBJ2-2
ASRVAGGPRTDTQY	TRBV11-2	TRBD2	TRBJ2-3
ASSYRGTEAF	TRBV5-1	-	TRBJ1-1
ASSLSAGSNQPQH	TRBV7-9	-	TRBJ1-5
ASSEWAGVENEQF	TRBV25-1	TRBD2	TRBJ2-1
ASSSTYGYT	TRBV4-2	-	TRBJ1-2
ASSYRRRAVSEQY	TRBV6-5	-	TRBJ2-7
ASSLQGGGNQPQH	TRBV2	TRBD1	TRBJ1-5
ASTVLAGVDGELF	TRBV28	TRBD2	TRBJ2-2
ASSNPRLAASTDTQY	TRBV4-1	TRBD2	TRBJ2-3
ASSLVTGSHQPQH	TRBV5-5	TRBD1	TRBJ1-5
ASSSIDSGQETQY	TRBV7-3	-	TRBJ2-5
ASSLTGDRAIRETQY	TRBV7-3	TRBD1	TRBJ2-5
ASSFYSGFVGEQF	TRBV7-8	-	TRBJ2-1
ASSLGGGVGYNEQF	TRBV7-2	-	TRBJ2-1
ARIRGPGLRRF	TRBV5-3	-	TRBJ2-1
ASSRDRGETQY	TRBV7-3	TRBD1	TRBJ2-5
ASSRSSLDTQY	TRBV5-1	-	TRBJ2-3
ASRTTGVPNEQF	TRBV6-5	TRBD1	TRBJ2-1
ASGGPGANVLT	TRBV6-6	-	TRBJ2-6
ASSLGLAGGRTDTQY	TRBV5-5	TRBD2	TRBJ2-3
ASSPGLAGALRNEQY	TRBV18	TRBD2	TRBJ2-7
ASRSGAGGYT	TRBV6-1	-	TRBJ1-2
ASSQQGITYNSPLH	TRBV16	-	TRBJ1-6
ASGRGLNTEAF	TRBV28	TRBD1	TRBJ1-1
ASSRTGQGYYGYT	TRBV6-5	TRBD1	TRBJ1-2
ASSLSRGLNNEQF	TRBV27	TRBD2	TRBJ2-1
AESGGTEAF	TRBV6-5	-	TRBJ1-1
ASTRLAGELTDTQY	TRBV2	TRBD2	TRBJ2-3
ASSVVGADTQY	TRBV9	-	TRBJ2-3
ASSLPGPYEQY	TRBV28	-	TRBJ2-7
ASSQDISSGANVLT	TRBV4-1	-	TRBJ2-6
ASSPELYEQY	TRBV18	-	TRBJ2-7
ASSLDRSSGNTIY	TRBV5-6	-	TRBJ1-3
ASSYSRNTYEQY	TRBV6-9	-	TRBJ2-7
ASSTFGKATGGYT	TRBV19	-	TRBJ1-2
ASSWTGGYTEAF	TRBV28	TRBD1	TRBJ1-1
AISGARAYEQY	TRBV28	-	TRBJ2-7
ASSNTGKDTEAF	TRBV5-1	-	TRBJ1-1
ASSQKDRGYGYT	TRBV7-9	TRBD1	TRBJ1-2
SARSEQF	TRBV20-1	-	TRBJ2-1
ASSLKGKNTEAF	TRBV28	-	TRBJ1-1
ASSFRQGASQETQY	TRBV27	TRBD1	TRBJ2-5
ASTQKGERRLGETQY	TRBV11-2	-	TRBJ2-5
ASRSRDSDQPQH	TRBV6-5	TRBD1	TRBJ1-5
ASSPGTDTQY	TRBV27	-	TRBJ2-3
ASSSGLSNEKLF	TRBV5-1	-	TRBJ1-4
SVGLFLGTGVRETQY	TRBV29-1	TRBD1	TRBJ2-5
ASSWTSGDTYEQY	TRBV7-8	TRBD2	TRBJ2-7
ASRPNYGYT	TRBV28	-	TRBJ1-2
ASSTSRQVPYNEQF	TRBV7-9	-	TRBJ2-1
ASSITGTSGFNEQF	TRBV27	TRBD2	TRBJ2-1
ASSLSSRAGVNTQY	TRBV7-9	TRBD2	TRBJ2-3